The 22 T cell receptor beta chains presented below share a single source sample, sequenced in a study of monozygotic twins with inflammatory bowel disease. TCRdb reprocessed the 5' RACE reads and reports one entry per CDR3 protein, with no DNA. In all, the sample yields about 380,000 distinct CDR3 sequences. The source material was blood. These receptors all stem from a human donor with ulcerative colitis or Crohn's disease, or a healthy co-twin of an affected twin (not recorded which).

V usage is TRBV3-1 and J usage is TRBJ2-1; the TRBD2 assignment by TCRdb is unverifiable without DNA. The CDR3 consists of 15 residues. Looked up from germline, CDR1 is LGHDT and CDR2 is YNNKEL (reference sequence). CDR3 loop: CAISWASGGYNEQFF.

The genes are TRBV28 and TRBJ2-7; no DNA is available, so the TRBD2 call from TCRdb remains unchecked. Germline CDR1 reads MDHEN; CDR2 reads SYDVKM. This CDR3 region has 14 residues. The CDR3 loop is CATQDYRSSYEQYF.

J is TRBJ2-3 and V is TRBV5-1; lacking DNA, the TRBD1 call made by TCRdb goes unchecked. The CDR3 is 16 amino acids. Looked up from germline, CDR1 is SGHRS and CDR2 is YFSETQ. The CDR3: CASSFDRGGGTDTQYF.

The V gene is TRBV6-1, the J gene TRBJ1-2. This CDR3 contains 14 residues. Germline V gene lookup returns CDR1 MNHNS and CDR2 SASEGT. CDR3: CASGEGAEPYGYTF.

This CDR3 reads CASSLRGQSFSTDTQYF. The rearrangement joins TRBV28 to TRBJ2-3; TCRdb gives TRBD1 as the D gene, but with no DNA this cannot be confirmed. The CDR3 sequence is 17 residues long. Germline values: CDR1 MDHEN, CDR2 SYDVKM.

The chain joins TRBV29-1 to TRBJ1-5; absent DNA, TCRdb's TRBD1 call cannot be checked. The CDR3 covers 14 residues. Germline values: CDR1 SQVTM, CDR2 ANQGSEA. CDR3 sequence: CSAVGQGSGQPQHF. The full variable domain, its missing parts supplied by reference TRBV29-1 and TRBJ1-5, is SAVISQKPSRDICQRGTSLTIQCQVDSQVTMMFWYRQQPGQSLTLIATANQGSEATYESGFVIDKFPISRPNLTFSTLTVSNMSPEDSSIYLCSAVGQGSGQPQHFGDGTRLSIL.

V is TRBV12-3 or TRBV12-4 and J is TRBJ2-7; the TRBD1 assignment by TCRdb is unverifiable without DNA. This CDR3 has 14 amino acids. The CDR3 is CASRSQGAYYEQYF.

The chain links TRBV20-1 to TRBJ2-7; the TCRdb call, TRBD1, lacks DNA for checking. CDR3 length equals 15 residues. Germline V lookup: CDR1 DFQATT, CDR2 SNEGSKA (reference sequence). The CDR3 loop reads CSASGTPGDGDEQYF.

J is TRBJ1-6 and V is TRBV12-3 or TRBV12-4; TCRdb returns TRBD1, unconfirmable since there is no DNA. The CDR3 loop spans 14 amino acids. This CDR3 reads CASAQGADNSPLHF.

The V call is TRBV19, the J call TRBJ1-5; the D call from TCRdb, TRBD1, cannot be confirmed without DNA. Germline V CDR1 and CDR2: LNHDA, SQIVND (reference sequence). The CDR3 length is 15 residues. Here the CDR3 reads CASSIDMGTAQPQHF.

The chain couples TRBV4-3 to TRBJ1-6; TCRdb selects TRBD1, and the lack of DNA leaves this call unchecked. This CDR3 has 19 residues. Germline lookup yields CDR1 LGHNA and CDR2 YSLEER. CDR3 residues: CASSQDRTGVYSYNSPLHF.

V gene TRBV5-1 combines with J gene TRBJ1-1; the D gene TCRdb calls, TRBD1, cannot be checked with no DNA. Looked up from germline, CDR1 is SGHRS and CDR2 is YFSETQ. The CDR3 sequence is 15 residues long. The CDR3 sequence: CASSLVPGTNTEAFF.

The chain has TRBV18 and TRBJ1-1. Germline CDR1 KGHSH, CDR2 LQKENI. The CDR3 is 13 amino acids. CDR3 in amino acids: CASSPVRDTEAFF.

V is TRBV5-6 and J is TRBJ2-7; with no DNA, the TCRdb D assignment of TRBD1 cannot be verified. The CDR3 has 15 amino acids. Germline V CDR1 and CDR2: SGHDT, YYEEEE. The CDR3 protein is CASSSNPGQDYEQYF.

The rearrangement links TRBV5-5 to TRBJ2-5. The CDR3 has 13 residues. Germline CDR1 SGHKS, CDR2 YYEKEE (reference sequence). The CDR3 sequence is CASSVGAQETQYF.

V usage is TRBV21-1 and J usage is TRBJ2-1; with no DNA, the TCRdb D assignment of TRBD1 cannot be verified. TRBV21-1 is marked as a pseudogene. The CDR3 sequence is 14 residues long. This CDR3 reads CASSRGTGVNEQFF.

This rearrangement joins TRBV5-1 to TRBJ1-1; TCRdb reports TRBD1, a call that lacks DNA to check it against. The CDR3 length is 15 residues. The germline V gene has CDR1 SGHRS and CDR2 YFSETQ. CDR3 residues: CASRLPLPGNTEAFF.

This chain links TRBV2 with TRBJ2-3; lacking DNA, the TRBD1 call made by TCRdb goes unchecked. Per germline, CDR1 SNHLY and CDR2 FYNNEI. The CDR3 runs 12 residues. CDR3 amino acids: CASSGQTDTQYF.

This sequence joins TRBV20-1 and TRBJ2-3; TCRdb reports TRBD1, a call that lacks DNA to check it against. The CDR3 runs 16 residues. Looked up from germline, CDR1 is DFQATT and CDR2 is SNEGSKA (reference sequence). CDR3 protein: CSASPPTGVATDTQYF.

This chain links TRBV7-7 with TRBJ2-5; TCRdb's D gene call, TRBD2, goes unchecked for lack of DNA. The CDR3 consists of 14 residues. Per germline, CDR1 SSHAT and CDR2 FNYEAQ (reference sequence). CDR3: CASSPTSTKETQYF.

The rearrangement uses TRBV6-5 and TRBJ2-3; TCRdb's D call, TRBD1, is unchecked because there is no DNA. The CDR3 loop spans 15 amino acids. Germline V gene lookup returns CDR1 MNHEY and CDR2 SVGAGI. This CDR3 is CASSYQGGGTDTQYF.

The chain recombines TRBV7-2 with TRBJ2-1. Germline V CDR1 and CDR2: SGHTA, FQGNSA. There are 15 residues in the CDR3. The CDR3 loop reads CASSLDGSSYNEQFF.